Sequencing of this T cell receptor (beta chain) was carried out in a study of technical replicates of blood from a handful of donors. This table comes from immunoSEQ multiplex PCR, and its TCRdb copy is limited to in-frame clones, with some not included. The data show some 93,000 clones, with 95% seen just once and 0.2% to 0.3% held by the top ten. V shed 8 bases and J 0 bases; nucleotides not matched to a gene: 12. The germline V gene encodes CDR1 MNHEY and CDR2 SMNVEV (reference sequence). The CDR3 extends over 16 amino acids. The chain recombines TRBV27 with TRBJ1-1, with TRBD1 matching over 7 bases. This TCR was recovered from a human donor in good health. Sample: T cells isolated from PBMCs. The CDR3 DNA reads TGTGCCAGCGCTTGGGACAGTCCTTCCTTGAACACTGAAGCTTTCTTT. It encodes CASAWDSPSLNTEAFF.